This TCR beta chain stems from a study of long-term antiretroviral therapy in people with HIV. It was version v3.0 of the immunoSEQ assay that was run at survey level. Assay used: immunoSEQ multiplex PCR; TCRdb lists only in-frame clones, some missing. The sample lists around 25,000 clones, roughly 80% occurring once. Remarks on this clone: What it binds is unknown.

Study findings and constraints: Investigators report no available data on ART adherence, viral resistance or therapy changes.

The CDR3 runs to 15 residues. V gave up 0 bases and J gave up 7 bases; unmatched junction bases: 6. Germline CDR1 and CDR2: MNHEY and SVGAGI. This sample comprised unsorted PBMCs, obtained 1.1 years before starting antiretroviral therapy. This chain uses TRBV6-5 with TRBJ2-4; 7 bases fit TRBD1. This clonotype was sampled from a woman aged 25 to 39 with HIV. CDR3 sequence (DNA): TGTGCCAGCAGTTACTCGGACGACAGGGTGAACATTCAGTACTTC. Protein: CASSYSDDRVNIQYF.